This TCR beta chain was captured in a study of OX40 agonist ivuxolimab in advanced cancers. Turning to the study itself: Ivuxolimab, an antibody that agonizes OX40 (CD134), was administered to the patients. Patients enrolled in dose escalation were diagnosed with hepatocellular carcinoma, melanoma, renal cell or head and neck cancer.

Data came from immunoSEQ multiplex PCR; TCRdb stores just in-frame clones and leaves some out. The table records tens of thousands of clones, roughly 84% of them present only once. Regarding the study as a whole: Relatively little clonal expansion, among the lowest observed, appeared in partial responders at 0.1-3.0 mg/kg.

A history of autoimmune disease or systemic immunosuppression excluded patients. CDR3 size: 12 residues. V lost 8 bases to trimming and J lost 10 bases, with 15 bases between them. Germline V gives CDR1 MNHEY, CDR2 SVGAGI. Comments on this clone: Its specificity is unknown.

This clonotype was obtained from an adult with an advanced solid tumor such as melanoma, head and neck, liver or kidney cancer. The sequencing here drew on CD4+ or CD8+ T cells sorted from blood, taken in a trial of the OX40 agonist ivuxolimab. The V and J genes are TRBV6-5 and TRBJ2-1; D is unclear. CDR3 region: CASGLPGMEQFF. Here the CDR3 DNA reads TGTGCCAGCGGCCTCCCTGGCATGGAGCAGTTCTTC.